This entry concerns a single TCR beta chain. Its antigen is unidentified. This CDR3 is 14 amino acids long. Germline V gives CDR1 PRHDT, CDR2 FYEKMQ (reference sequence). The V segment lost 8 bases and the J segment 8 bases; nucleotides outside the gene matches: 7. The data derive from a study of early T cells in non-severe SARS-CoV-2 infection. TCRdb re-called the 5' RACE reads through MiXCR, storing one row per CDR3 protein. The sample carries 80,000 or so distinct CDR3 sequences, 12% recorded once. General study findings and limits: Sequences matched to VDJdb favored anti-spike CD8 responses, while private and CD4 specificities were missed.

This TCR derives from an adult who was a healthcare worker with PCR-confirmed SARS-CoV-2 infection or an uninfected control (not recorded which). Sequenced input: whole blood. The V call is TRBV13, the J call TRBJ2-1; 12 bases agree with TRBD2. CDR3 in amino acids: CASAAGLAGHEQFF. CDR3 sequence (DNA): TGTGCCAGCGCGGCGGGACTAGCGGGTCATGAGCAGTTCTTC.